This TCR beta chain was obtained from a study of shared clonotypes between healthy human individuals. Study-level results: With several donors compared, roughly 4.9% of naive CD4 clonotypes were shared. Deeper or shallower sequencing was expected to change how clonotypes are shared among donors. Some clonotypes were shared by all four sorted-subset donors, while others were not shared. The non-shared ones had lower generation probabilities than the shared ones.

Using immunoSEQ multiplex PCR, the repertoire was profiled, and TCRdb retains in-frame clones only, with some absent. The repertoire holds approximately 530,000 clones, approximately 95% seen once, with 0.05% to 0.08% in the top ten. With regard to this clone: The antigen is undetermined.

The CDR3 runs to 12 residues. Per germline, CDR1 MDHEN and CDR2 SYDVKM. V was shortened by 5 bases and J by 3 bases, with 8 bases between the two germline ends. A split of CD4+ cells into CD45RA+ naive and CD45RA-negative memory subsets was performed. Sequencing used naive CD4+ T cells sorted from blood. Subset indicated: CD45RA+ positively selected. This chain joins TRBV28 and TRBJ2-7, with D hard to call. The sequence came from a woman in her 30s in good health. CDR3 amino acids: CASSGWLYEQYF. DNA for the CDR3: TGTGCCAGCAGTGGCTGGCTCTACGAGCAGTACTTC.